This is a list of T cell receptor beta chains from one sample in a study of regulatory T cells in long-lasting Graves disease. MiXCR, applied by TCRdb to the multiplex PCR reads, yields one record per CDR3 protein. In the table there are 300,000 or so distinct CDR3 sequences, roughly a fifth of which are singletons. The sequenced sample was peripheral blood mononuclear cells (PBMCs), obtained when the disease was refractory, from a patient treated with antithyroid drugs. These receptors all stem from a female donor with Graves disease. Each CDR3 is given with its conserved first and last residue. The D gene is left open where the match is weak. Expanded clones are given a class, and other clones once, few, many or no size at all.

TRBV11-2,.,TRBJ2-7,.,CASSSDRLGQGEQYF,TGTGCCAGCAGCTCGGACCGATTGGGACAAGGCGAGCAGTACTTC
TRBV18,TRBD1,TRBJ1-2,many,CASSLGQGTDGYTF,TGTGCCAGCTCACTCGGACAGGGAACGGATGGCTACACCTTC
TRBV2,.,TRBJ1-4,many,CASSEGGATNNEKLFF,TGTGCCAGCAGTGAGGGAGGAGCCACCAATAATGAAAAACTGTTTTTT
TRBV7-8,.,TRBJ2-5,hyperexpanded,CASSMDPMWETQYF,TGTGCCAGCAGCATGGATCCGATGTGGGAGACCCAGTACTTC
TRBV28,.,TRBJ1-1,many,CASSSRTRSKNTEAFF,TGTGCCAGCAGTTCGCGGACCAGGTCTAAGAACACTGAAGCTTTCTTT
TRBV30,TRBD1,TRBJ2-6,.,CAWSVRTGNSGANVLTF,TGTGCCTGGAGTGTAAGGACAGGGAATTCAGGGGCCAACGTCCTGACTTTC
TRBV28,.,TRBJ2-7,many,CASSFRGRGAFGHEQYF,TGTGCCAGCAGTTTCCGGGGACGAGGGGCCTTTGGCCACGAGCAGTACTTC
TRBV20-1,.,TRBJ1-2,.,CSARGGTGGFNGGYTF,TGCAGTGCTAGAGGCGGGACGGGGGGCTTCAATGGTGGCTACACCTTC
TRBV6-1,.,TRBJ2-7,.,CASRPSRDGAYEQYF,TGTGCCAGCAGACCAAGTCGGGACGGAGCCTACGAGCAGTACTTC
TRBV6-1,.,TRBJ2-5,.,CASSGMGTGETQYF,TGTGCCAGCAGCGGGATGGGGACGGGAGAGACCCAGTACTTC